The clone carrying this TCR beta chain was observed a few times. Its antigen is currently unknown. This sample is part of a study of post-analysis software for immune sequencing data. General study findings and limits: Under F measure analysis, samples from one preparation batch co-clustered strongly. Controls showed significantly higher normalized Chao1 diversity than did multiple sclerosis patients. Controls had lower frequencies than patients of about five TRBV segments, which included TRBV5-6, TRBV5-1 and TRBV20-1.

Germline-derived CDR1 and CDR2 are MNHNY and SVGAGI (reference sequence). CDR3 size: 15 residues. V was cut by 0 bases and J by 4 bases, with 12 bases left in between. Built from TCR beta cDNA, the libraries had unique molecular identifiers in them. T cells numbering about 1 to 10 million gave rise to about 490,000 cDNA molecules. TCRdb reprocessed the PCR reads via MiXCR and lists one record per CDR3 protein. The table shows some 450,000 distinct CDR3 sequences, with around 40% occurring only once. The TCR originated in a girl between 5 and 17 years old with multiple sclerosis. The sample taken for sequencing was blood. This chain links TRBV6-6 with TRBJ1-2; D might be TRBD1 (6 bases). CDR3 in DNA: TGTGCCAGCAGTTACTCGGGGCAGGGGAGCTATGGCTACACCTTC. Its translation: CASSYSGQGSYGYTF.